Listed here are 7 T cell receptor beta chains from one sample, sequenced in a study of tumor and adjacent non-tumor tissue in lung cancer (dated by TCRdb to about 2018). Receptor amplification or capture employed multiplex PCR. Sequencing relied on an Illumina HiSeq 2500. TCRbeta libraries were constructed through three rounds of nested PCR with primers (Table S4) according to protocols modified from ARM-PCR. Starting from the raw public reads, TCRdb applied fastp trimming at Q25, assembled clones with MiXCR and retained in-frame beta chains. Each entry merges the rows of one CDR3 protein and shows their most common DNA and genes. The sample table shows about 75,000 distinct CDR3 sequences, and around 65% are seen once. The ten largest account for 28% of the sample. RNA was isolated from bulk, unsorted tissue, and RNA quality was assessed with a NanoDrop ND-1000 and an Agilent 2100. For the normal lung samples, distant non-tumor tissue was collected more than 3 cm away from the tumor edge.

Sequencing was performed on distant non-tumor lung tissue. The receptors were sampled from a woman between 50 and 59 years old with non-small cell lung cancer.

As to this clonotype: At one end, the junction sequence differs from germline, possibly due to a read error. This chain joins TRBV11-2 and TRBJ2-7, with TRBD2 identical over 8 bases. This CDR3 has 16 residues. Germline CDR1 is SGHAT and CDR2 is FQNNGV. CDR3 loop: CASSPMTSVISYEQYF. The CDR3 coding sequence is TGTGCAAGCAGCCCCATGACTAGCGTGATCTCCTACGAGCAGTACTTC. Full variable domain (remainder filled in from reference TRBV11-2 and TRBJ2-7): EAGVAQSPRYKIIEKRQSVAFWCNPISGHATLYWYQQILGQGPKLLIQFQNNGVVDDSQLPKDRFSAERLKGVDSTLKIQPAKLEDSAVYLCASSPMTSVISYEQYFGPGTRLTVT.

A note on this clonotype: A much larger clone differs by one base, so this may be a read error. The chain carries TRBV12-3 or TRBV12-4 and TRBJ1-2, with 7 nucleotides matching TRBD1. The CDR3 is made up of 14 amino acids. CDR3 nucleotides: TGTGGCAGCAGTTGGACAGGTTATAACTATGGCTACACCTTC. Translating gives CGSSWTGYNYGYTF.

The chain links TRBV20-1 to TRBJ1-1; the D is unclear. Germline CDR1 and CDR2: DFQATT and SNEGSKA (reference sequence). Between the trimmed V and J ends, which lost 0 bases and 3 bases, there was a span of 20 bases. There are 17 residues in the CDR3. The CDR3 DNA sequence: TGCAGTGCTAGAGATGGATCAGGTATATACATGGACACTGAAGCTTTCTTT. It codes for CSARDGSGIYMDTEAFF.

This clonotype appeared many times. The chain combines TRBV12-3 or TRBV12-4 with TRBJ1-2, with TRBD1 as a possible D gene (5 bases). The CDR3 has 12 amino acids. Trimming removed 2 bases at V and 9 bases at J, with 10 bases between. This chain's CDR3 is CASSLLRDRYTF. Here the CDR3 DNA reads TGTGCCAGCAGTTTATTAAGGGACCGCTACACCTTC.

The rearrangement links TRBV6-5 to TRBJ1-5, with a tentative D call TRBD1 (7 bases). The J call may be incorrect, as the DNA end agrees better with TRBJ2-3. Germline CDR1 reads MNHEY; CDR2 reads SVGAGI. The CDR3 runs 14 residues. The CDR3 loop reads CASSLNQGGKSQYF. Written as DNA, the CDR3 is TGTGCCAGCAGTTTAAATCAGGGGGGAAAGTCCCAGTATTTT.

Note on this clonotype: A much larger clone differs from this one at a single base, so this may be a read error. This CDR3 is missing its conserved last phenylalanine or tryptophan, likely due to a read error. The chain is built from TRBV20-1 and TRBJ2-1; D is perhaps TRBD2 (5 bases). CDR1 and CDR2 (germline): DFQATT, SNEGSKA (reference sequence). The CDR3 consists of 15 residues. The V and J ends lost 3 bases and 5 bases respectively, with 17 bases between them. CDR3 sequence: CSARPWETAHNEQFL. DNA for the CDR3: TGCAGTGCTAGGCCCTGGGAGACGGCACACAATGAGCAGTTCCTC.

Remarks on this clonotype: The missing conserved phenylalanine or tryptophan at the end of this CDR3 makes a read error likely. V usage is TRBV29-1 and J usage is TRBJ2-1, with TRBD1 matching over 9 bases. Germline assignment: CDR1 SQVTM and CDR2 ANQGSEA. The CDR3 has 16 residues. As DNA, the CDR3 is TGCAGTGTTGAAGGGGGACAGGGAGGATCCTACAATGAGCAGTTCATC. Translation gives CSVEGGQGGSYNEQFI.